The 5 T cell receptor beta chains reported below all come from one sample, sequenced in a study of T-cell memory formation after mild COVID-19. MiXCR was run by TCRdb on the 5' RACE reads, yielding one entry per CDR3 protein. The table records approximately 150,000 distinct CDR3 sequences, 13% to 15% of them present only once. Sequenced material: PBMCs or a T cell subset sorted from them (not recorded which). The source of these receptors is an adult woman who had mild COVID-19 (a few samples of this study predate the infection). Cell type and time point are not known.

This clonotype occurred a few times. The V call is TRBV4-1, the J call TRBJ1-1; D might be TRBD1 (6 bases). In germline, CDR1 is MGHRA, CDR2 YSYEKL. V was clipped by 1 base and J by 3 bases, with 15 bases between them. The CDR3 totals 16 residues. The CDR3 nucleotides are TGCGCCAGCAGCCAAGGTTCTGGGACACGGGACACTGAAGCTTTCTTT. Amino acid sequence: CASSQGSGTRDTEAFF.

The chain employs TRBV15 and TRBJ2-2; 7 bases fit TRBD2. The CDR3 length is 16 residues. Germline CDR1 LNHNV, CDR2 YYDKDF (reference sequence). Trimming removed 3 bases from V and 1 base from J; junction bases left unmatched: 5. DNA for the CDR3: TGTGCCACCAGCAGGTTAGGGAGGGAGAACACCGGGGAGCTGTTTTTT. Amino acids: CATSRLGRENTGELFF.

This clonotype was seen repeatedly, ten times or more. This rearrangement joins TRBV20-1 to TRBJ2-1; 8 positions agree with TRBD1. V was pared by 3 bases and J by 5 bases, with 9 bases of the junction left unmatched. Per germline, CDR1 DFQATT and CDR2 SNEGSKA (reference sequence). The CDR3 is made up of 15 amino acids. The CDR3 is CSASNRGRHDNEQFF. In DNA, the CDR3 is TGCAGTGCTAGCAACAGGGGGAGGCACGACAATGAGCAGTTCTTC.

This clonotype has only a few counts. V gene TRBV6-2 or TRBV6-3 combines with J gene TRBJ2-7, with 14 bases aligning to TRBD2. Germline trimming cut 6 bases from V and 3 bases from J; bases unmatched to any gene: 4. This CDR3 spans 15 amino acids. Germline V gene sequence: CDR1 MNHEY, CDR2 SVGEGT. As DNA, the CDR3 is TGTGCCAGCAGCCGGGGACTAGCGGGAGACTACGAGCAGTACTTC. It yields the protein CASSRGLAGDYEQYF.

The sample holds a few counts of this clonotype. J is TRBJ2-7 and V is TRBV6-6, with D hard to call. The CDR3 is 13 amino acids. With 2 bases removed from V and 4 bases from J, the gap between germline ends came to 9 bases. Germline V gene lookup returns CDR1 MNHNY and CDR2 SVGAGI (reference sequence). In DNA, the CDR3 is TGTGCCAGCAGTTACGAGTGGATGTACGAGCAGTACTTC. Its protein product is CASSYEWMYEQYF.